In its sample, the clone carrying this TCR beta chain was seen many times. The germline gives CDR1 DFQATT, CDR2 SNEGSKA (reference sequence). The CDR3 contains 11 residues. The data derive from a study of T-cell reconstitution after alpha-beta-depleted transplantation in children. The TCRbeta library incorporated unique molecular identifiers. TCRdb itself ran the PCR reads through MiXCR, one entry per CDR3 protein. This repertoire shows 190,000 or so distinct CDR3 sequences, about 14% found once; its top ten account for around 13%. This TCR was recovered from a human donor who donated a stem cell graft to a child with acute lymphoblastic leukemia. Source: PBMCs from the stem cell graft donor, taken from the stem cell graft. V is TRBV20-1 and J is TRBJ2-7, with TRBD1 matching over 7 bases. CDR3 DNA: TGCAGGGCCGGGACAGCTGACGAGCAGTACTTC. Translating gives CRAGTADEQYF.